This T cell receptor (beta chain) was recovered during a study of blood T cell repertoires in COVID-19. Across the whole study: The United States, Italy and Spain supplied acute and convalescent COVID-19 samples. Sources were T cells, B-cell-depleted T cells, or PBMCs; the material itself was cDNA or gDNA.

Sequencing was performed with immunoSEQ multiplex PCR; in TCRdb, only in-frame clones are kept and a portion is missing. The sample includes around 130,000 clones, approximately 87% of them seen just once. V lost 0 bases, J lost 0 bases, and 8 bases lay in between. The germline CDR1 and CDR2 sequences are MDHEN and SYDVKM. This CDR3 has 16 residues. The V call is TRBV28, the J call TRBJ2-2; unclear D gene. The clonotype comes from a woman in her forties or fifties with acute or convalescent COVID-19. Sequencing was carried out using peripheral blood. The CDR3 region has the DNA TGTGCCAGCAGTTTATGGTCGGTATCGAACACCGGGGAGCTGTTTTTT. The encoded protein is CASSLWSVSNTGELFF.